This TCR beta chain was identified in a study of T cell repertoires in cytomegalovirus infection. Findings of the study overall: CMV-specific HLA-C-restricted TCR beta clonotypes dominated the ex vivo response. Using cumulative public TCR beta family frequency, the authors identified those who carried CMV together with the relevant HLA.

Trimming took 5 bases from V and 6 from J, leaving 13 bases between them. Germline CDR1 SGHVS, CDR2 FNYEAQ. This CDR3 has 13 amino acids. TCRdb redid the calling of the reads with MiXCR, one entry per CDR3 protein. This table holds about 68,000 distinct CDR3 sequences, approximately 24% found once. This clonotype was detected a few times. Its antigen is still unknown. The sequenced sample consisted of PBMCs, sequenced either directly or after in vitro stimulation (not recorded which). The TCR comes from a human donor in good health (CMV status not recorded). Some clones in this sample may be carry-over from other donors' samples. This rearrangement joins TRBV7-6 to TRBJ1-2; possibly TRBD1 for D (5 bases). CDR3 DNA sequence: TGTGCCAGCAGCCCCCCAGGGAGGAATGGCTACACCTTC. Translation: CASSPPGRNGYTF.